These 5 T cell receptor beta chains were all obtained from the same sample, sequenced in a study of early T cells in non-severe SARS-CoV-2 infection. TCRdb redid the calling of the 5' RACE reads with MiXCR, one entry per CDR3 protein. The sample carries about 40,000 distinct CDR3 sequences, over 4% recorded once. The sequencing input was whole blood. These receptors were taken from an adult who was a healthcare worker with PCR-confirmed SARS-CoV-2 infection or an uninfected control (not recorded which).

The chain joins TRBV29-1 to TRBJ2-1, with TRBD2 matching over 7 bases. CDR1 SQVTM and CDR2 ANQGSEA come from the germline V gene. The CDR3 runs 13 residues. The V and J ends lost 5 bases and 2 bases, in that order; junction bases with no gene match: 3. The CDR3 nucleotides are TGCAGCGTTCAACGGGAGGCCTACAATGAGCAGTTCTTC. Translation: CSVQREAYNEQFF.

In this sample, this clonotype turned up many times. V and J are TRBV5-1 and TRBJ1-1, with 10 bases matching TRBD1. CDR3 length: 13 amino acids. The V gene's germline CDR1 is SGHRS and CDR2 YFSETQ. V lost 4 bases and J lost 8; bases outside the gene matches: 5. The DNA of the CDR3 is TGCGCCAGCAGCGCGACAGGGGGCCGGGAAGCTTTCTTT. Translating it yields CASSATGGREAFF.

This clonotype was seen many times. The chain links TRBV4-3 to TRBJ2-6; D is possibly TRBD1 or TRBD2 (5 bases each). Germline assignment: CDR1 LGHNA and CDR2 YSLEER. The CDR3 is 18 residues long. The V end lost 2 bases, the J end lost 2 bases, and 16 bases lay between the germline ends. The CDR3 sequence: CASSQRLGRETGANVLTF. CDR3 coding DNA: TGCGCCAGCAGCCAAAGATTGGGCAGGGAGACTGGGGCCAACGTCCTGACTTTC.

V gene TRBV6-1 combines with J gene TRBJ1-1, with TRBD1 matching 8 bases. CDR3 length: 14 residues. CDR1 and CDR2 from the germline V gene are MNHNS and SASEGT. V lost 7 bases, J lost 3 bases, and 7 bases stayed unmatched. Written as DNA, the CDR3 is TGTGCCAGCATAATGGACAGGGCGTACACTGAAGCTTTCTTT. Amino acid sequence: CASIMDRAYTEAFF.

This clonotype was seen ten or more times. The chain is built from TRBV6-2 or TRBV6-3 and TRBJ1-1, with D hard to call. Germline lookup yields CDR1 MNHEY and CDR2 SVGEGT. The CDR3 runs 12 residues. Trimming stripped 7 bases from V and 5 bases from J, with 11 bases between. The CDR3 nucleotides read TGTGCCAGCAATGAGGGTGAAACTGAAGCTTTCTTT. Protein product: CASNEGETEAFF.